A single T cell receptor (beta chain) is shown here with its context. The CDR3 covers 13 residues. V was cut by 2 bases and J by 7 bases, with 6 bases left in between. Germline values: CDR1 SGHDN, CDR2 FVKESK. The record originates from a study of blood T cell repertoires in COVID-19. Clones were read by immunoSEQ multiplex PCR, and TCRdb kept only the in-frame ones, dropping some. The sample carries 150,000 to 170,000 clones, roughly 80% recorded once. The sequenced sample was peripheral blood. The gene calls are TRBV14 and TRBJ1-6; D remains unclear. This receptor was identified in a woman aged 55-69 years with acute or convalescent COVID-19. This chain's CDR3 is CASSQSMNSPLHF. The CDR3 region has the DNA TGTGCCAGCAGCCAAAGCATGAATTCACCCCTCCACTTT.